A single T cell receptor beta chain is shown here with its context. Its antigen is not known. Treatment reported: oral pan-JAK inhibitor, 5-10 mg twice daily. Lesional scalp punch biopsies and peripheral blood came from alopecia areata patients. RNA, once extracted, was reverse transcribed into cDNA for use as the sequencing template. Repertoires were generated with immunoSEQ multiplex PCR, while TCRdb's copy carries only in-frame clones and drops some. The sample carries about 140,000 clones, roughly four fifths recorded once. This specimen belongs to a study of CD8+ T cells in alopecia areata. Study summary: The drug, oral tofacitinib, was given to treated patients at 5 to 10 mg twice daily. Overall study findings and caveats: Expanded CD8+ clones among the top 100, as well as scalp clonality, were significantly decreased by tofacitinib.

Germline V gene data show CDR1 as MNHEY and CDR2 as SVGAGI. The CDR3 extends over 15 amino acids. J lost 3 bases, V lost 0 bases, and 4 bases had no gene match. The rearrangement joins TRBV6-5 to TRBJ2-7; 8 nucleotides match TRBD1. The starting material was CD8+ T cells sorted from blood, obtained at week 4, from a patient treated with tofacitinib. The receptor's source is a human donor with alopecia areata. Here the CDR3 DNA reads TGTGCCAGCAGTTACTCGACACAGGGGGTCTACGAGCAGTACTTC. As protein: CASSYSTQGVYEQYF.